Presented here are 28 T cell receptor beta chains from one specimen sequenced in a study of cytomegalovirus exposure and HLA in healthy donors. PCR used 60 Vbeta primers and 13 Jbeta primers. Method: immunoSEQ multiplex PCR; TCRdb's copy keeps in-frame clones and lacks some. In the table there are fewer than 200,000 clones, approximately 72% of which are singletons. The specimen was PBMCs. The receptor source for this set is a female donor in good health and CMV-seronegative.

V usage is TRBV5-8 and J usage is TRBJ1-5; 10 bases align to TRBD1. Trimming removed 2 bases from V and 5 bases from J; junction bases left unmatched: 4. Germline values: CDR1 SGHTS, CDR2 YDEGEE. The CDR3 length is 15 residues. The CDR3 loop reads CASSFGGQGYQPQHF. CDR3 bases: TGTGCCAGCAGCTTCGGGGGACAGGGGTATCAGCCCCAGCATTTT.

The chain has TRBV7-2 and TRBJ2-2, with D unresolved. Trimming took 5 bases from V and 7 from J, leaving 8 bases between them. Germline CDR1 is SGHTA and CDR2 is FQGNSA. The CDR3 totals 12 residues. CDR3 bases: TGTGCCAGCAGCCCCCGCGGCGGGGAGCTGTTTTTT. Translating gives CASSPRGGELFF.

The chain combines TRBV9 with TRBJ2-5; D unclear. This CDR3 contains 13 residues. The V end lost 1 base, the J end lost 4 bases, and 8 bases lay between the germline ends. The germline CDR1 and CDR2 sequences are SGDLS and YYNGEE. CDR3 DNA sequence: TGTGCCAGCAGCGTAACCTATGTAGAGACCCAGTACTTC. Translating gives CASSVTYVETQYF.

The chain links TRBV12-5 to TRBJ2-1, with 7 bases lining up with TRBD1. The ends lost 6 bases at V and 0 bases at J; junction bases unmatched: 5. Germline V CDR1 and CDR2: LGHNT, FRNRAP. The CDR3 extends over 15 amino acids. The CDR3 loop reads CASGVDRSSYNEQFF. The CDR3 DNA follows: TGTGCTAGTGGCGTGGACAGGAGCTCCTACAATGAGCAGTTCTTC.

This clone was detected a few times. The DNA of the CDR3 is TGTGCCAGCAGCCCGACAGGGGACTATGGCTACACCTTC. Amino acids: CASSPTGDYGYTF. The chain joins TRBV7-9 to TRBJ1-2, with 8 bases lining up with TRBD1. The CDR3 sequence is 13 residues long. V was clipped by 5 bases and J by 3 bases; unmatched bases: 2. CDR1 is SEHNR, CDR2 FQNEAQ, per germline (reference sequence). Drawing the rest from reference TRBV7-9 and TRBJ1-2, the complete variable domain is DTGVSQNPRHKITKRGQNVTFRCDPISEHNRLYWYRQTLGQGPEFLTYFQNEAQLEKSRLLSDRFSAERPKGSFSTLEIQRTEQGDSAMYLCASSPTGDYGYTFGSGTRLTVV.

This chain joins TRBV4-1 and TRBJ2-7; 10 bases map to TRBD2. The CDR3 has 17 residues. The V gene end was trimmed by 3 bases and the J gene end by 2 bases; junction bases not matched to a gene: 10. From germline, CDR1 is MGHRA and CDR2 YSYEKL. The CDR3 reads CASSQDRSGRSTYEQYF. As DNA, the CDR3 is TGCGCCAGCAGCCAGGACCGTAGCGGGAGGTCTACCTACGAGCAGTACTTC.

The rearrangement uses TRBV28 and TRBJ2-4; 11 bases are a match to TRBD2. The CDR3 is made up of 20 amino acids. The V gene's germline CDR1 is MDHEN and CDR2 SYDVKM. V was clipped by 4 bases and J by 0 bases; unmatched bases: 14. The CDR3 DNA sequence: TGTGCCAGCAGTTACCCCTTGGGACTAGCGGATGCTTTAGCCAAAAACATTCAGTACTTC. Its translation is CASSYPLGLADALAKNIQYF.

This sequence joins TRBV6-5 and TRBJ2-5, with D possibly matching TRBD2 (6 bases). CDR3 size: 14 residues. CDR1 is MNHEY and CDR2 is SVGAGI in the germline V gene. Trimming stripped 2 bases from V and 6 bases from J, with 13 bases between. CDR3 sequence reads: CASSYGGTGQTQYF. For the CDR3, the DNA is TGTGCCAGCAGTTACGGCGGGACTGGGCAGACCCAGTACTTC.

The chain employs TRBV5-1 and TRBJ2-7, with 8 positions matching TRBD2. V trimming: 0 bases; J trimming: 5 bases; junction bases outside the gene matches: 13. CDR1 and CDR2 from the germline V gene are SGHRS and YFSETQ. The CDR3 is 17 residues long. CDR3 nucleotides: TGCGCCAGCAGCTTGGCCATTAGCGGGGAGCTAGGCAACGAGCAGTACTTC. Translating it yields CASSLAISGELGNEQYF.

V and J are TRBV10-2 and TRBJ1-1, with TRBD1 identical over 9 bases. This CDR3 spans 13 amino acids. The V gene end was trimmed by 7 bases and the J gene end by 8 bases; junction bases not matched to a gene: 8. CDR1 is WSHSY, CDR2 SAAADI, per germline. The CDR3 protein is CASIGTGYTEAFF. The CDR3 DNA sequence: TGCGCCAGCATCGGGACAGGGTATACCGAAGCTTTCTTT.

The V call is TRBV29-1, the J call TRBJ2-7, with 9 bases that match TRBD2. The CDR3 is 14 amino acids. In germline, CDR1 is SQVTM, CDR2 ANQGSEA. Trimming took 6 bases from V and 2 from J; bases not matched to a gene: 8. CDR3 coding DNA: TGCAGCGTCCTCCTAGCGGGGTCTCCCTACGAGCAGTACTTC. Its translation: CSVLLAGSPYEQYF.

The chain joins TRBV30 to TRBJ1-2, with D maybe TRBD1 (5 bases). Germline V gene lookup returns CDR1 GTSNPN and CDR2 SVGIG (reference sequence). The CDR3 totals 11 residues. Between the trimmed V and J ends, which lost 8 bases and 4 bases, there was a span of 11 bases. The CDR3 sequence: CAGGRGYGYTF. DNA of the CDR3: TGTGCCGGGGGGAGGGGCTATGGCTACACCTTC.

This chain connects TRBV25-1 to TRBJ2-3; maybe TRBD2 (6 bases). V was cut by 1 base and J by 2 bases, with 16 bases left in between. This CDR3 has 17 amino acids. Germline CDR1 and CDR2: MGHDK and SYGVNS. The CDR3 is CASSESGSGSPTDTQYF. Written as DNA, the CDR3 is TGTGCCAGCAGTGAATCGGGTAGCGGATCGCCCACAGATACGCAGTATTTT.

The V gene is TRBV28, the J gene TRBJ2-2; D may be TRBD2 (7 bases). Trimming cost V 4 bases and J 3 bases, with 15 bases left between them. Looked up from germline, CDR1 is MDHEN and CDR2 is SYDVKM. The length of the CDR3 is 16 residues. The CDR3 here is CASSSRTGRDTGELFF. In nucleotides, the CDR3 is TGTGCCAGCAGTTCGAGAACAGGGAGGGACACCGGGGAGCTGTTTTTT.

The chain uses TRBV2 and TRBJ2-3; 7 positions agree with TRBD2. The germline V gene has CDR1 SNHLY and CDR2 FYNNEI. This CDR3 is built from 14 residues. V trimming: 11 bases; J trimming: 1 base; junction bases outside the gene matches: 9. CDR3 sequence (DNA): TGTGCCTGTCCGGAGGCGGGGGGCACAGATACGCAGTATTTT. The encoded protein is CACPEAGGTDTQYF.

The V call is TRBV30, the J call TRBJ1-3; unclear D gene. The CDR3 is 16 amino acids. V lost 5 bases to trimming and J lost 0 bases, with 17 bases between them. The V gene's germline CDR1 is GTSNPN and CDR2 SVGIG (reference sequence). The CDR3 nucleotides read TGTGCCTGGGGGGTGGTGTTGGGGAGCTCTGGAAACACCATATATTTT. This gives the protein CAWGVVLGSSGNTIYF.

A note on this clone: The junction and the germline gene differ at one end; a read error may be behind it. V usage is TRBV7-7 and J usage is TRBJ2-1; a possible D gene is TRBD2 (7 bases). CDR1 is SSHAT, CDR2 FNYEAQ, per germline (reference sequence). The CDR3 loop spans 16 amino acids. DNA for the CDR3: TGTGCTAGCAGCTTGGTGGCGGGGGCACAATACAATGAGCAGTTCTTC. Its translation is CASSLVAGAQYNEQFF.

The rearrangement links TRBV20-1 to TRBJ2-1; 10 bases map to TRBD2. J was trimmed by 12 bases and V by 7 bases; bases with no gene match: 6. Germline CDR1 DFQATT, CDR2 SNEGSKA (reference sequence). The CDR3 has 11 amino acids. The CDR3 DNA sequence: TGCAGTGGGACTAGCGGACCATGGCAGTTCTTC. This sequence encodes CSGTSGPWQFF.

Notes on this clone: In the same sample, other DNA sequences code for this CDR3. The rearrangement joins TRBV5-1 to TRBJ2-1; TRBD2 agrees at 7 bases. The germline CDR1 and CDR2 sequences are SGHRS and YFSETQ. The CDR3 covers 14 residues. After removal of 0 bases from V and 3 bases from J, the junction contained 0 bases not matched to a gene. The CDR3 sequence: CASSLGGSYNEQFF. CDR3 nucleotide sequence: TGCGCCAGCAGCTTGGGCGGGAGCTACAATGAGCAGTTCTTC.

This clone was seen a handful of times. In DNA, the CDR3 is TGTGCCAGCAGCTTAAGTATCCGGGACTTCTATGGCTACACCTTC. It specifies CASSLSIRDFYGYTF. This chain connects TRBV7-9 to TRBJ1-2, with D perhaps TRBD1 (5 bases). The V end lost 2 bases, the J end lost 4 bases, and 14 bases lay between the germline ends. Looked up from germline, CDR1 is SEHNR and CDR2 is FQNEAQ (reference sequence). The CDR3 totals 15 residues.

The CDR3, as DNA: TGCGCCAGCAGCTCGGCCGGGGGCGAGCAGTACTTC. It translates to CASSSAGGEQYF. The chain is built from TRBV5-1 and TRBJ2-7, with TRBD2 as a possible D gene (6 bases). Trimming took off 3 bases at V and 6 bases at J, with 10 bases between the two ends. The germline V gene has CDR1 SGHRS and CDR2 YFSETQ. The CDR3 contains 12 residues.

V gene TRBV4-3 combines with J gene TRBJ1-5, with D possibly being TRBD1 (6 bases). Germline values: CDR1 LGHNA, CDR2 YSLEER. The CDR3 sequence is 16 residues long. Trimming took off 1 base at V and 3 bases at J, with 13 bases between the two ends. The CDR3 nucleotides read TGCGCCAGCAGCCAAGCCTTCGCAGGGGACAATCAGCCCCAGCATTTT. It specifies CASSQAFAGDNQPQHF.

This sequence joins TRBV19 and TRBJ2-1, with 13 positions matching TRBD2. The trim removed 7 bases at V and 7 bases at J, leaving 10 bases unmatched. The length of the CDR3 is 16 residues. Germline loops: CDR1 LNHDA, CDR2 SQIVND (reference sequence). The CDR3 DNA follows: TGTGCCAGTACTCATCTCGGACTAGCGGGAGAGAATGAGCAGTTCTTC. It specifies CASTHLGLAGENEQFF.

The chain uses TRBV5-1 and TRBJ2-5, with a tentative D call TRBD1 (5 bases). CDR1 and CDR2 from the germline V gene are SGHRS and YFSETQ. With 0 bases removed from V and 4 bases from J, the gap between germline ends came to 10 bases. This CDR3 is built from 14 residues. The CDR3 here is CASSLGAGPETQYF. The CDR3 bases are TGCGCCAGCAGCTTGGGGGCAGGGCCAGAGACCCAGTACTTC. Filled out from reference TRBV5-1 and TRBJ2-5, the complete variable domain reads KAGVTQTPRYLIKTRGQQVTLSCSPISGHRSVSWYQQTPGQGLQFLFEYFSETQRNKGNFPGRFSGRQFSNSRSEMNVSTLELGDSALYLCASSLGAGPETQYFGPGTRLLVL.

The V and J genes are TRBV2 and TRBJ2-3; D perhaps matches TRBD2 (6 bases). The CDR3 has 13 residues. Germline values: CDR1 SNHLY, CDR2 FYNNEI. V gave up 5 bases and J gave up 7 bases, with 13 bases separating them. This chain's CDR3 is CASSPGDWYTQYF. CDR3 bases: TGTGCCAGCAGTCCGGGAGATTGGTATACGCAGTATTTT.

The J gene is TRBJ2-3, the V gene TRBV2; 9 bases map to TRBD1. CDR3 length: 14 amino acids. CDR1 SNHLY and CDR2 FYNNEI come from the germline V gene. V lost 3 bases to trimming and J lost 3 bases; unmatched junction nucleotides: 1. CDR3 amino acids: CASSDDRGTDTQYF. In nucleotides, the CDR3 is TGTGCCAGCAGTGACGACAGGGGGACAGATACGCAGTATTTT.

The chain's CDR3 is CASSLDGTSGKYQETQYF. DNA of the CDR3: TGTGCCAGCAGCTTAGACGGGACTAGCGGGAAGTACCAAGAGACCCAGTACTTC. The V call is TRBV7-9, the J call TRBJ2-5; 13 nucleotides line up with TRBD2. This CDR3 comprises 18 residues. After removal of 1 base from V and 0 bases from J, the junction contained 5 bases not matched to a gene. Germline values: CDR1 SEHNR, CDR2 FQNEAQ (reference sequence).

CDR3 sequence: CASSSGTDLYEQYF. In DNA, the CDR3 is TGTGCCAGCAGCTCCGGGACAGACCTCTACGAGCAGTACTTC. This rearrangement joins TRBV7-9 to TRBJ2-7; 7 nucleotides line up with TRBD1. Trimming removed 4 bases from V and 3 bases from J; junction bases left unmatched: 6. The CDR3 is made up of 14 amino acids. The germline CDR1 and CDR2 sequences are SEHNR and FQNEAQ (reference sequence). The whole variable domain, remainder taken from reference TRBV7-9 and TRBJ2-7, is DTGVSQNPRHKITKRGQNVTFRCDPISEHNRLYWYRQTLGQGPEFLTYFQNEAQLEKSRLLSDRFSAERPKGSFSTLEIQRTEQGDSAMYLCASSSGTDLYEQYFGPGTRLTVT.